What follows is one T cell receptor beta chain and its context. Antigen unknown. At one of its ends the junction is not consistent with the germline gene, which may arise from a read error. This sample is drawn from a study of T cell repertoires in cytomegalovirus infection. On the study more broadly: Carrying CMV and the relevant HLA type showed in public TCR beta signatures. Findings and limits, study-wide: The study identified carriers of CMV plus the relevant HLA from cumulative public TCR beta family frequency.

TCRdb re-derived calls from the reads in MiXCR, one entry per CDR3 protein. Of about 740,000 distinct CDR3 sequences listed, less than 40% were seen once; the top ten hold 2.5% to 3.5%. The germline V gene encodes CDR1 SGHVT and CDR2 SQSDAQ. The CDR3 totals 16 residues. The sequenced material came from PBMCs. The source of this sequence is a human donor in good health (CMV status not recorded). Some clones in this sample may be carry-over from other donors' samples. The chain couples TRBV7-4 to TRBJ1-4; 7 bases align to TRBD1. CDR3 bases: TGTGACAGCAGCTTAAGGTTGACGGGACAGACTGAAAAACTGTTTTTT. As protein: CDSSLRLTGQTEKLFF.